Many counts were recorded for the clone carrying this T cell receptor beta chain. Its antigen is unidentified. J lost 7 bases, V lost 4 bases, and 11 bases had no gene match. In germline, CDR1 is MNHNY, CDR2 SVGAGI (reference sequence). This CDR3 comprises 16 residues. This specimen belongs to a study of blood T cells in healthy people across ages. General study findings and limits: Higher diversity, along with more naive CD4+ cells, distinguished long-lived donors from aged donors.

Primers used in a second PCR of about 7 to 11 cycles were a sample-barcoded 5' primer and a J-beta primer mix. TCRdb reanalysed the 5' RACE reads using MiXCR and keeps one entry per CDR3 protein. The sample has approximately 1.5 million distinct CDR3 sequences, around 35% seen once. The clonotype was recovered from a woman aged 25 to 45 in good health. Material for sequencing was blood. The J gene is TRBJ2-1, the V gene TRBV6-6, with 9 positions matching TRBD2. This CDR3 reads CASSWAERGAFNEQFF. CDR3 nucleotides: TGTGCCAGCAGTTGGGCGGAGCGGGGGGCTTTTAATGAGCAGTTCTTC.